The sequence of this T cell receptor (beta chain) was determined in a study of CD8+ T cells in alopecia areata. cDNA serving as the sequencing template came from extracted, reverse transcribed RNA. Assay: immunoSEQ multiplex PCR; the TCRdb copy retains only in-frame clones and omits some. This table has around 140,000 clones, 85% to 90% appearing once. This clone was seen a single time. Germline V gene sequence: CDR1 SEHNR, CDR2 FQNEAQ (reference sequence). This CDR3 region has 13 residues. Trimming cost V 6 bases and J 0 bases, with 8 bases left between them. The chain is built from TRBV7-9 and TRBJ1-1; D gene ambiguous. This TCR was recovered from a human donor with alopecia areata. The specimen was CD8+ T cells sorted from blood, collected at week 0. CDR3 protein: CASRPRVNTEAFF. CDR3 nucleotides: TGTGCCAGCAGACCCAGAGTGAACACTGAAGCTTTCTTT.